This TCR beta chain came from a study of T cell changes during pregnancy in multiple sclerosis. Trimming removed 5 bases from V and 1 base from J; junction bases left unmatched: 13. Germline V gene data show CDR1 as PRHDT and CDR2 as FYEKMQ (reference sequence). This CDR3 spans 17 amino acids. In its sample, this clone was seen a few times. TCRdb keeps only in-frame clones here, not all; method: immunoSEQ multiplex PCR. The table includes over 90,000 clones, almost 95% detected once. The clonotype originates from a female donor with multiple sclerosis, enrolled in a pregnancy study. The sequenced sample was peripheral blood, obtained after pregnancy. This chain joins TRBV13 and TRBJ1-2; 7 nucleotides align to TRBD1. Written as DNA, the CDR3 is TGTGCCAGCAGCACCCCCCGGACAGGAGAAATTAACTATGGCTACACCTTC. Residues: CASSTPRTGEINYGYTF.